Listed below are T cell receptor beta chains from one sample, sequenced in a study of identifying expanded T cells in peripheral blood. Only in-frame clones appear in the TCRdb table, and some are missing; sequencing was by immunoSEQ multiplex PCR. The data contain about 89,000 clones, about 86% of them singletons. The sequenced material came from blood. The receptors stem from a person aged 18 to 70 in good health. Each CDR3 is given with its conserved first and last residue. The D gene is left open where the match is weak. A row's size may be missing; if present it is once, few, many or a size class.

clone_size: -
v_call: TRBV30
d_call: -
j_call: TRBJ2-7
cdr3_aa: CAWSVQGGYYEQYF
cdr3_nt: TGTGCCTGGAGTGTCCAGGGAGGCTATTACGAGCAGTACTTC

clone_size: few
v_call: TRBV9
d_call: -
j_call: TRBJ1-1
cdr3_aa: CASSVGYGSARTEAFF
cdr3_nt: TGTGCCAGCAGCGTAGGATACGGCTCAGCGAGGACTGAAGCTTTCTTT

clone_size: -
v_call: TRBV5-6
d_call: TRBD1
j_call: TRBJ1-5
cdr3_aa: CASSLGGRQPQHF
cdr3_nt: TGTGCCAGCAGCTTAGGGGGCCGGCAGCCCCAGCATTTT

clone_size: -
v_call: TRBV10-2
d_call: TRBD1
j_call: TRBJ2-7
cdr3_aa: CASSRQGVAYEQYF
cdr3_nt: TGCGCCAGCAGTCGACAGGGGGTGGCCTACGAGCAGTACTTC

clone_size: -
v_call: TRBV29-1
d_call: -
j_call: TRBJ1-4
cdr3_aa: CSVGFEREKLFF
cdr3_nt: TGCAGCGTTGGGTTCGAGAGAGAAAAACTGTTTTTT

clone_size: -
v_call: TRBV27
d_call: TRBD1
j_call: TRBJ2-7
cdr3_aa: CASSAPGQGYYEQYF
cdr3_nt: TGTGCCAGCAGTGCACCGGGACAGGGGTACTACGAGCAGTACTTC

clone_size: -
v_call: TRBV7-3
d_call: TRBD2
j_call: TRBJ2-3
cdr3_aa: CASSYSGGRSDTQYF
cdr3_nt: TGTGCCAGCAGCTATAGCGGGGGACGTTCAGATACGCAGTATTTT

clone_size: -
v_call: TRBV30
d_call: -
j_call: TRBJ1-1
cdr3_aa: CAWSFGAGTTFF
cdr3_nt: -

clone_size: few
v_call: TRBV28
d_call: -
j_call: TRBJ1-2
cdr3_aa: CASSREPPYGYTF
cdr3_nt: TGTGCCAGCAGCAGGGAACCTCCCTATGGCTACACCTTC

clone_size: -
v_call: TRBV18
d_call: TRBD1
j_call: TRBJ1-6
cdr3_aa: CASSPWTGSSYNSPLHF
cdr3_nt: TGTGCCAGCTCACCATGGACAGGGAGCTCCTATAATTCACCCCTCCACTTT

clone_size: -
v_call: TRBV4-1
d_call: -
j_call: TRBJ2-5
cdr3_aa: CASSPPSTETQYF
cdr3_nt: TGCGCCAGCAGCCCTCCGTCTACGGAGACCCAGTACTTC

clone_size: once
v_call: TRBV27
d_call: -
j_call: TRBJ2-7
cdr3_aa: CASSLSAGSTYEQYF
cdr3_nt: TGTGCCAGCAGTTTATCGGCAGGCAGTACCTACGAGCAGTACTTC

clone_size: -
v_call: TRBV5-1
d_call: TRBD1
j_call: TRBJ1-2
cdr3_aa: CASSRGGRGPLNYGYTF
cdr3_nt: TGCGCCAGCAGCCGGGGGGGCAGGGGGCCCCTTAACTATGGCTACACCTTC

clone_size: -
v_call: TRBV6-5
d_call: -
j_call: TRBJ2-3
cdr3_aa: CASSSMGVTDTQYF
cdr3_nt: TGTGCCAGCAGTTCAATGGGGGTCACAGATACGCAGTATTTT

clone_size: -
v_call: TRBV5-1
d_call: TRBD2
j_call: TRBJ2-1
cdr3_aa: CASSPPSGSYNEQFF
cdr3_nt: TGCGCCAGCAGCCCCCCTAGCGGGAGCTACAATGAGCAGTTCTTC

clone_size: -
v_call: TRBV25-1
d_call: -
j_call: TRBJ1-2
cdr3_aa: CASSEYRGGYTF
cdr3_nt: TGTGCCAGCAGTGAATATAGAGGTGGCTACACCTTC

clone_size: -
v_call: TRBV4-1
d_call: -
j_call: TRBJ1-2
cdr3_aa: CASSQRIGGGYTF
cdr3_nt: TGCGCCAGCAGCCAACGAATAGGGGGGGGCTACACCTTC

clone_size: many
v_call: TRBV14
d_call: TRBD1
j_call: TRBJ1-1
cdr3_aa: CASSYDRAAPEAFF
cdr3_nt: TGTGCCAGCAGCTACGACAGGGCGGCTCCTGAAGCTTTCTTT